The 15 T cell receptor beta chains presented below share a single source sample, sequenced in a study of graft-versus-host responses after intestinal transplantation. For these TCRs, the target antigens are not known. This table comes from immunoSEQ multiplex PCR, and its TCRdb copy is limited to in-frame clones, with some not included. The sample holds 80,000 to 100,000 clones, about nine tenths seen once. Sequenced material: unstimulated CD4+ T cells sorted from spleen or lymph node cells, taken before transplant. The receptors here all came from a human donor who was the organ donor for an intestinal transplant.

In regard to this clone: The junction and the germline gene differ at one end; a read error may be behind it. This sequence joins TRBV5-6 and TRBJ2-1; a possible D gene is TRBD1 (5 bases). The CDR3 is 15 residues long. The germline V gene encodes CDR1 SGHDT and CDR2 YYEEEE. In DNA form, the CDR3 reads TGTGCCAGCAGCTTTATAACAGGCTCCAACAATGAGCAGTTCTTC. It encodes CASSFITGSNNEQFF.

In DNA form, the CDR3 reads TGTGCCAGCAACCTCGGGACTAGCTCCGGGCCCCAGTACTTC. Translation: CASNLGTSSGPQYF. The V gene is TRBV6-5, the J gene TRBJ2-5, with 9 nucleotides matching TRBD2. Germline V CDR1 and CDR2: MNHEY, SVGAGI. The J segment lost 9 bases and the V segment lost 7 bases, leaving 12 bases of the junction unmatched. This CDR3 comprises 14 residues.

The gene calls are TRBV4-3 and TRBJ2-7; 12 nucleotides line up with TRBD2. From germline, CDR1 is LGHNA and CDR2 YSLEER. V shed 1 base, J shed 4 bases, and the junction held 14 bases outside the gene matches. The CDR3 contains 19 residues. The DNA of the CDR3 is TGCGCCAGCAGCCAAGTTATTACGGCTAGCGGGGGGGCCGAATACGAGCAGTACTTC. Protein: CASSQVITASGGAEYEQYF.

The chain carries TRBV4-2 and TRBJ1-1, with TRBD1 as a possible D gene (6 bases). V dropped 1 base and J dropped 8 bases, with 20 bases sitting between them. Germline V gene sequence: CDR1 LGHNA, CDR2 YNFKEQ. This CDR3 spans 16 amino acids. CDR3 sequence reads: CASSQVGKGVIPEAFF. In DNA, the CDR3 is TGTGCCAGCAGCCAAGTTGGTAAGGGGGTTATCCCGGAAGCTTTCTTT.

The rearrangement uses TRBV19 and TRBJ1-2, with 7 bases matching TRBD1. The CDR3 extends over 14 amino acids. V shed 7 bases and J 1 base; nucleotides not matched to a gene: 6. CDR1 is LNHDA and CDR2 is SQIVND in the germline V gene (reference sequence). The CDR3 protein is CASTGTDFNYGYTF. DNA of the CDR3: TGTGCCAGTACCGGGACAGACTTTAACTATGGCTACACCTTC.

This clone was detected only once. The chain couples TRBV5-1 to TRBJ2-7; D is undetermined. The V and J ends lost 0 bases and 6 bases respectively, with 19 bases between them. Germline CDR1 and CDR2: SGHRS and YFSETQ. The CDR3 is 16 residues long. CDR3 region: CASSLELQVPTVEQYF. The CDR3 DNA follows: TGCGCCAGCAGCTTGGAGCTGCAGGTCCCAACCGTCGAGCAGTACTTC.

This clone has a handful of counts. The chain has TRBV18 and TRBJ1-4, with D hard to call. The germline V gene has CDR1 KGHSH and CDR2 LQKENI. Between the trimmed V and J ends, which lost 3 bases and 5 bases, there was a span of 7 bases. The CDR3 covers 13 residues. The CDR3 DNA reads as TGTGCCAGCTCACCCCCCGGGAATGAAAAACTGTTTTTT. The encoded protein is CASSPPGNEKLFF.

This clone was counted between two and nine times. This chain joins TRBV14 and TRBJ1-1; maybe TRBD1 (6 bases). V gave up 2 bases and J gave up 1 base, with 14 bases separating them. The CDR3 sequence is 16 residues long. Germline-derived CDR1 and CDR2 are SGHDN and FVKESK. CDR3 amino acids: CASSQHTGLRNTEAFF. The CDR3 nucleotides read TGTGCCAGCAGCCAACATACAGGGTTGAGGAACACTGAAGCTTTCTTT.

V gene TRBV4-3 combines with J gene TRBJ2-2, with TRBD1 identical over 7 bases. This CDR3 comprises 17 residues. With 2 bases clipped from V and 4 bases from J, the junction kept 10 bases outside the gene matches. The germline gives CDR1 LGHNA, CDR2 YSLEER. In nucleotides, the CDR3 is TGCGCCAGCAGCCAATTTAAGATGGCAGGGGGCACCGGGGAGCTGTTTTTT. This encodes CASSQFKMAGGTGELFF.

The chain employs TRBV29-1 and TRBJ2-1, with TRBD2 matching 8 bases. Germline V gives CDR1 SQVTM, CDR2 ANQGSEA. V was pared by 7 bases and J by 6 bases, with 5 bases of the junction left unmatched. This CDR3 contains 12 residues. The DNA of the CDR3 is TGCAGCGCGGAGCGGGGGTCCAATGAGCAGTTCTTC. This translates into CSAERGSNEQFF.

This clone was observed a single time. The J gene is TRBJ2-7, the V gene TRBV6-5; 7 nucleotides line up with TRBD2. After removal of 5 bases from V and 6 bases from J, the junction contained 10 bases not matched to a gene. Germline CDR1 MNHEY, CDR2 SVGAGI. CDR3 length equals 14 residues. The CDR3 region is CASSPLTGGGEQYF. The CDR3 DNA reads as TGTGCCAGCAGTCCCCTAACGGGGGGTGGCGAGCAGTACTTC.

The V call is TRBV11-2, the J call TRBJ1-5; tentative D call: TRBD1 (5 bases). Germline CDR1 is SGHAT and CDR2 is FQNNGV. The CDR3 loop spans 16 amino acids. Trimming shortened V by 3 bases and J by 2 bases, and 14 bases separated the two germline ends. The CDR3 DNA reads as TGTGCCAGCAGCTTGACGGGGGGATTAGGCAATCAGCCCCAGCATTTT. Protein sequence: CASSLTGGLGNQPQHF.

The chain has TRBV6-1 and TRBJ2-7; D not resolved. The CDR3 is 13 residues long. Trimming left V 4 bases short and J 0 bases short, with 7 bases between. The V gene's germline CDR1 is MNHNS and CDR2 SASEGT. CDR3 in DNA: TGTGCCAGCAGTGCTCTGTCCTCCTACGAGCAGTACTTC. Amino acids: CASSALSSYEQYF.

This chain uses TRBV4-2 with TRBJ2-5; D might be TRBD2 (6 bases). Trimming stripped 4 bases from V and 0 bases from J, with 12 bases between. CDR1 and CDR2 from the germline V gene are LGHNA and YNFKEQ. The CDR3 sequence is 15 residues long. The CDR3 sequence is CASSRLPSDQETQYF. CDR3 DNA: TGTGCCAGCAGCCGACTCCCTAGCGACCAAGAGACCCAGTACTTC.

This chain uses TRBV6-4 with TRBJ1-5, with TRBD1 as a possible D gene (6 bases). CDR3 length equals 16 residues. V gave up 6 bases and J gave up 8 bases, with 23 bases separating them. The germline gives CDR1 MRHNA, CDR2 SNTAGT. The chain's CDR3 is CASSPRLTGKLEPQHF. CDR3 DNA: TGTGCCAGCAGCCCCCGACTGACAGGAAAGTTGGAGCCCCAGCATTTT.